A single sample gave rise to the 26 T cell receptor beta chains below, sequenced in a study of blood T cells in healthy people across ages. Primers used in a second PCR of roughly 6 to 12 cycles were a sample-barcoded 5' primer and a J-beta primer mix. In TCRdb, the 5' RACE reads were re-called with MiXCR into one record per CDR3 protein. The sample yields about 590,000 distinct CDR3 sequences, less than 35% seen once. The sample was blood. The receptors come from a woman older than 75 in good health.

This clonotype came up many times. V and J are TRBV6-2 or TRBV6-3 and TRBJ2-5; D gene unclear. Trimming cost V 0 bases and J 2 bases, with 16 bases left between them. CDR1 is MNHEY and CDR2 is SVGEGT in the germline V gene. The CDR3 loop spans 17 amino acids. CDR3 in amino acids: CASSYSRFRSTQETQYF. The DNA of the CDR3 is TGTGCCAGCAGTTACTCGCGTTTCAGGTCGACTCAAGAGACCCAGTACTTC.

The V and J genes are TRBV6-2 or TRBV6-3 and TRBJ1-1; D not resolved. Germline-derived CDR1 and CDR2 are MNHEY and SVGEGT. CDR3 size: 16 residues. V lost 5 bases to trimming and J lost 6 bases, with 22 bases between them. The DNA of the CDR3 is TGTGCCAGCAGTGCCTCCTTGACGGACGGGAATGCTGAAGCTTTCTTT. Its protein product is CASSASLTDGNAEAFF.

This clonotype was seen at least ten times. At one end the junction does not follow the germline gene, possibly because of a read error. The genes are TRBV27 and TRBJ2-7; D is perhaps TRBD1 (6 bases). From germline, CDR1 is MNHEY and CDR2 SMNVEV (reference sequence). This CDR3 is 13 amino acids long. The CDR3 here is CASSRGYSYEQYF. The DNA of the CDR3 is TGCGCCAGCAGCAGGGGCTACTCCTACGAGCAGTACTTC.

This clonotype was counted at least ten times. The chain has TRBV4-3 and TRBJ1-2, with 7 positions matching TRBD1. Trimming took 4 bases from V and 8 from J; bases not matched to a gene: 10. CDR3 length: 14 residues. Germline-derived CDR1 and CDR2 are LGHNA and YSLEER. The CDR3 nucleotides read TGCGCCAGCAGCCCACAGGACAGGTGGGGCGGCTACACCTTC. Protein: CASSPQDRWGGYTF.

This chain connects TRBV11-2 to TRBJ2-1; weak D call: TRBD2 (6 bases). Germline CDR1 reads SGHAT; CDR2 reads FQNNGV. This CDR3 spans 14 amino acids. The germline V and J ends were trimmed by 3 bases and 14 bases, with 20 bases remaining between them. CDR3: CASSFGTEPREKFF. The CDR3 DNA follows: TGTGCCAGCAGCTTTGGGACTGAACCGAGGGAAAAGTTCTTC.

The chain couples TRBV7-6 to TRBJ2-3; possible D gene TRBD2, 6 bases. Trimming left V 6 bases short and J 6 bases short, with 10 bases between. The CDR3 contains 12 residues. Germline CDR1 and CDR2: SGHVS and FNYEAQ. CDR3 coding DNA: TGTGCCAGCAGGCTGGCGGGGGATACGCAGTATTTT. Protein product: CASRLAGDTQYF.

CDR3 region: CASSPRGQECGRGKFF. The CDR3 region has the DNA TGTGCCAGCTCACCACGTGGACAGGAATGTGGACGAGGAAAGTTCTTC. The gene calls are TRBV18 and TRBJ2-1, with 7 bases aligning to TRBD1. After removal of 1 base from V and 14 bases from J, the junction contained 17 bases not matched to a gene. Germline V gene sequence: CDR1 KGHSH, CDR2 LQKENI. CDR3 length equals 16 residues. Based on the CDR3 plus reference TRBV18 and TRBJ2-1, the full variable domain is NAGVMQNPRHLVRRRGQEARLRCSPMKGHSHVYWYRQLPEEGLKFMVYLQKENIIDESGMPKERFSAEFPKEGPSILRIQQVVRGDSAAYFCASSPRGQECGRGKFFGPGTRLTVL.

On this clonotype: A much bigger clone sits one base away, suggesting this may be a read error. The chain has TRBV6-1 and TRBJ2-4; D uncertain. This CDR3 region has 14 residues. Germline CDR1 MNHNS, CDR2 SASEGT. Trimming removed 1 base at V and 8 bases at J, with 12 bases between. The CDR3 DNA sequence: TGTGCCAGCAGTGAAGACCATGCCGGAGACATTCAGTACTTC. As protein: CASSEDHAGDIQYF.

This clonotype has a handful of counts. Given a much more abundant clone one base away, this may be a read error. CDR3 residues: CASSYHSNQPQHF. DNA of the CDR3: TGTGCCAGCAGTTATCATAGCAATCAGCCCCAGCATTTT. The chain carries TRBV6-2 or TRBV6-3 and TRBJ1-5, with D hard to call. The germline V and J ends were trimmed by 3 bases and 0 bases, with 3 bases remaining between them. The CDR3 is 13 residues long. From germline, CDR1 is MNHEY and CDR2 SVGEGT.

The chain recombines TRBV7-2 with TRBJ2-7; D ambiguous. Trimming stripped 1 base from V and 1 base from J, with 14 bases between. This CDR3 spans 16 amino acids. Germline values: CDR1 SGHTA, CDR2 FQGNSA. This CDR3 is CASSLEAASGSYEQYF. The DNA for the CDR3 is TGTGCCAGCAGCTTAGAAGCAGCGTCGGGTTCCTACGAGCAGTACTTC.

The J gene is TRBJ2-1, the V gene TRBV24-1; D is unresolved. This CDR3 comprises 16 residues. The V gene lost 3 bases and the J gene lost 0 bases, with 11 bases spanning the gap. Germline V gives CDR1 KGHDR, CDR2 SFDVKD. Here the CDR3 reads CATSDATASSYNEQFF. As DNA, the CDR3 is TGTGCCACCAGTGATGCCACAGCTAGCTCCTACAATGAGCAGTTCTTC.

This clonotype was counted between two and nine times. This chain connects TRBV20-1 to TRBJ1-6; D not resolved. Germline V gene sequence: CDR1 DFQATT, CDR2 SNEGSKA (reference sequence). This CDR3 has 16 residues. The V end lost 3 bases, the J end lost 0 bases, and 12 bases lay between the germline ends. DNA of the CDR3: TGCAGTGCTAGCTCAGAGGGTCCCTCCTATAATTCACCCCTCCACTTT. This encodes CSASSEGPSYNSPLHF.

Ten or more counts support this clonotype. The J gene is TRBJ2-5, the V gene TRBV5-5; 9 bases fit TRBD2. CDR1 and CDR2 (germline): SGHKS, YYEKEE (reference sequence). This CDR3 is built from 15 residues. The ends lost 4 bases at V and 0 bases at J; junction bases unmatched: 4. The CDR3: CASSRSGGNQETQYF. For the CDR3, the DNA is TGTGCCAGCAGCCGTAGCGGGGGTAACCAAGAGACCCAGTACTTC.

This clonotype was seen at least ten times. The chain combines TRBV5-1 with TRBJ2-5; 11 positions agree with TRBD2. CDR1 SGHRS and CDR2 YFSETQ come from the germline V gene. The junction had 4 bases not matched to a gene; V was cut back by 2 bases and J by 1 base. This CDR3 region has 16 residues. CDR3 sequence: CASSFLAGGSQETQYF. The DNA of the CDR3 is TGCGCCAGCAGCTTTCTAGCGGGGGGAAGCCAAGAGACCCAGTACTTC.

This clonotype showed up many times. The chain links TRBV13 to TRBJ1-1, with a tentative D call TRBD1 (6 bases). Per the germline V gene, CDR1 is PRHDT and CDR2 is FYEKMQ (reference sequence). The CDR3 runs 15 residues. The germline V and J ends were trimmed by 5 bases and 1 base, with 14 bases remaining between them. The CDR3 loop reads CASSPTGHKNTEAFF. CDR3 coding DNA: TGTGCCAGCAGCCCCACGGGACACAAGAACACTGAAGCTTTCTTT.

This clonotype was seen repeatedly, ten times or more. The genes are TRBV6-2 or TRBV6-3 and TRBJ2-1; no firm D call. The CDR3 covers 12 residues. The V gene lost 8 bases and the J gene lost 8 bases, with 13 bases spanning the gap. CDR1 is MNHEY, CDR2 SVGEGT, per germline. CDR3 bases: TGTGCCAGCTCCCTTCGTCACCATGAGCAGTTCTTC. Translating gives CASSLRHHEQFF.

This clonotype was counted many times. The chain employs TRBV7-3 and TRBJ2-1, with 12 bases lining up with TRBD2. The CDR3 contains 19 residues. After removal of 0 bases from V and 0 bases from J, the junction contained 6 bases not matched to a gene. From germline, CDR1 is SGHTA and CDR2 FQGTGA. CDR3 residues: CASSLTGTSGWSSYNEQFF. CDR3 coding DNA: TGTGCCAGCAGCTTAACCGGGACTAGCGGGTGGAGCTCCTACAATGAGCAGTTCTTC.

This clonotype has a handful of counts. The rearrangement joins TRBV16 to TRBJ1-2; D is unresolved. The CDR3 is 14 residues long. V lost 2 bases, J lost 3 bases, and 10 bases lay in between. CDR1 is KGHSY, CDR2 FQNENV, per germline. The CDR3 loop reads CASSQDGSHYGYTF. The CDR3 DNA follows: TGTGCCAGCAGCCAAGACGGGAGTCACTATGGCTACACCTTC.

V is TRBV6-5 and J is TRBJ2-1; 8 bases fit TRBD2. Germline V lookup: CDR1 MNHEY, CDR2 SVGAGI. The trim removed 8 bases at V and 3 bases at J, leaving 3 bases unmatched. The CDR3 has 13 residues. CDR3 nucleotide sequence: TGTGCCAGCCAAGCGGGGGACTACAATGAGCAGTTCTTC. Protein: CASQAGDYNEQFF.

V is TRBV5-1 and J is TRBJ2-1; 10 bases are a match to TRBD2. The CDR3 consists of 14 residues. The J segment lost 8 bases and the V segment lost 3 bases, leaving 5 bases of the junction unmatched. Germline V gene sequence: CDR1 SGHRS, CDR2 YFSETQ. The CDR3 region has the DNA TGCGCCAGCAGCTGGGACGGACTAGCGGATGAGCAGTTCTTC. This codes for CASSWDGLADEQFF.

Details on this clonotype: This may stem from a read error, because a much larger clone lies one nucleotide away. The CDR3 nucleotides read TGTGCCAGCAGCGCCCGGGACGCAAGCTCCTACGAGCAGTACTTC. It encodes CASSARDASSYEQYF. V gene TRBV9 combines with J gene TRBJ2-7, with D perhaps given as TRBD1 or TRBD2 (5 bases each). This CDR3 is 15 amino acids long. Trimming stripped 3 bases from V and 0 bases from J, with 13 bases between. The V gene's germline CDR1 is SGDLS and CDR2 YYNGEE.

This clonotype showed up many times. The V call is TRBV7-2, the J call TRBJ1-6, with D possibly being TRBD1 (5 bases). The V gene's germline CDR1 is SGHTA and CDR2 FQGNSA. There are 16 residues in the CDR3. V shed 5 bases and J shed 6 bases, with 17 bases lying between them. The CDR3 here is CASSPGSGYSNSPLHF. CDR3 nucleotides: TGTGCCAGCAGCCCGGGGTCAGGGTATAGTAATTCACCCCTCCACTTT.

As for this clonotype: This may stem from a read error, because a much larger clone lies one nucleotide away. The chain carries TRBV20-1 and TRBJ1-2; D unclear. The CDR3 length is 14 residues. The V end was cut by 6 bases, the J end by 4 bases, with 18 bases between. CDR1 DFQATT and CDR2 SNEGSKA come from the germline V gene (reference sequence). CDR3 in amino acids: CSAKMRSECYGYTF. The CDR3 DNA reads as TGCAGTGCCAAGATGAGATCGGAGTGCTATGGCTACACCTTC.

The CDR3 bases are TGCAGTGCTAGTCGTAGGTCTAGCGGGGACCCGCCGAATGAGCAGTTCTTC. It encodes CSASRRSSGDPPNEQFF. The V and J genes are TRBV20-1 and TRBJ2-1; 9 positions match TRBD2. With V trimmed by 3 bases and J by 7 bases, 16 bases remained unmatched. The CDR3 spans 17 residues. Germline values: CDR1 DFQATT, CDR2 SNEGSKA (reference sequence).

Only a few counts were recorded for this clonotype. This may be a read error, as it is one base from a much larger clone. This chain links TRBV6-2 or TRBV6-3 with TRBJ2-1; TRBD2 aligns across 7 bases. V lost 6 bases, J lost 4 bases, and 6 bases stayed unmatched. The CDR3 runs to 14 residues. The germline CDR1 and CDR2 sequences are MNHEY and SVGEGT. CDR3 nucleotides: TGTGCCAGCAGGTACCTCGGGGGGTACAATGAGCAGTTCTTC. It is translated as CASRYLGGYNEQFF.

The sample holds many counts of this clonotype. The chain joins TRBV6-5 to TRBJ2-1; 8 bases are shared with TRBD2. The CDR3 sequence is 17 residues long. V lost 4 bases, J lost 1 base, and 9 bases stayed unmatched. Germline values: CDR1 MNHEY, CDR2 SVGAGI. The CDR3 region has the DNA TGTGCCAGCAGTTCCCCGCGCGGGGGGTCGTCCTACAATGAGCAGTTCTTC. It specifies CASSSPRGGSSYNEQFF.